This T cell receptor (beta chain) originates from a study of blood T cell repertoires in COVID-19 (dated by TCRdb to about 2020). For the wider study: Samples covering the acute and convalescent phases of COVID-19 were provided by collaborators in the United States, Italy and Spain. The material from the prospective study consisted of cDNA or gDNA derived from T cells, B-cell-depleted T cells, or PBMCs. Deeply sampled blood TCRbeta repertoires from subjects exposed to, actively infected with, or recovered from COVID-19 were included in the dataset. The repertoires were made available in a free public database intended to serve as a resource for research on the immune response to SARS-CoV-2. Samples came from the ongoing ImmuneRACE study (first 160 participants) plus 1,254 subjects from 6 global collaborators. Nearly every sample came with metadata listing a de-identified subject ID, COVID-19 status, age in years and sex. HLA class I and class II types, where available, came from metadata supplied by the sample provider rather than from assay-based typing. Study-level results and caveats: The amount of clinical and demographic metadata varied by source and participant and was provided uncurated.

Samples from volunteer blood donors who had recovered from COVID-19 were contributed by a second Seattle source. Each collaborating institution followed its own protocols to collect whole blood in K2EDTA tubes. For TCRbeta analysis, collaborator samples were shipped as frozen whole blood, as isolated PBMCs, or as DNA extracted from either sample type. With respect to this clone: Its recognized antigen is unknown. No much larger clone exists at a distance of one base, and base qualities are not known. This same CDR3 is encoded by further DNA sequences in the sample.

The CDR3, from cysteine to phenylalanine, totals 15 residues. Solely the CDR3 DNA is kept, with 45 bases framed from the first base. From the germline V gene, CDR1 is MNHEY and CDR2 is SVGAGI. Here V drops 6 bases and J drops 3 bases, and the junction holds 5 bases not matched to any gene. TCRbeta CDR3 regions were amplified from genomic DNA using the immunoSEQ Assay, a bias-controlled multiplex PCR. Per the original workflow: Within the assay, amplification of reference gene primers was used to estimate how many nucleated cells each sample contained. Sequence reads were collapsed and filtered to measure the absolute abundance of every unique TCRbeta CDR3 rearrangement. For each sample, productive Simpson clonality was calculated as the square root of Simpson's diversity index over productive rearrangements. TCRdb mirrors the immuneACCESS table, restricted to in-frame sequences. Some clones are absent from its copies; in checked studies, under half trace to an unresolved V gene, and the reason for the others is unknown. V and J calls and clone size are copied from that table; D and trimming were computed from the DNA. Within this sample are under 300,000 clones, with over 80% of them counted one time only. Together, the top ten hold under 5.5% of the sample.

The rearranged segments are TRBV6-5 and TRBJ2-3; 11 bases in between match TRBD2. The source is a man in his sixties who had recovered from COVID-19. Sequencing used peripheral blood. The CDR3 amino acid sequence is: CASSSGTSGTDTQYF. The DNA is as follows: TGTGCCAGCAGCTCAGGGACTAGCGGTACAGATACGCAGTATTTT.